The sequence of this T cell receptor (beta chain) was determined in a study of somatic mutations in cytotoxic T cells in rheumatoid arthritis. Study-wide results and limits: Which antigens the expanded CD8+ clones targeted was unknown. The study found that the largest CD8+ clone exceeded 20% of CD8+ cells in about an eighth of the roughly 60 patients.

Sequencing used immunoSEQ multiplex PCR; TCRdb keeps in-frame clones, though not all of them. The sample includes about 6,700 clones, approximately 72% of them seen just once. V was cut by 8 bases and J by 0 bases, with 11 bases left in between. Germline V lookup: CDR1 SNHLY, CDR2 FYNNEI. The CDR3 is 13 amino acids. To note about this clone: Its antigen is still unknown. This specimen includes other DNA sequences encoding the same CDR3.

The chain carries TRBV2 and TRBJ2-7, with TRBD2 as a possible D gene (5 bases). The sample taken for sequencing was CD8+ T cells sorted from blood. The sequence came from a woman aged 60-75 years in good health. CDR3 DNA: TGTGCCAGCGTTAGAGGGTCCTCCTACGAGCAGTACTTC. Translation gives CASVRGSSYEQYF.